This TCR beta chain came from a study of prognosis after radiotherapy for stage I lung cancer. Turning to the study itself: Of the enrolled patients, fourteen had newly diagnosed primary stage I lung tumors, while roughly five had oligometastatic NSCLC following surgical resection of the primary tumor. Adenocarcinoma occurred in over ten patients and squamous cell carcinoma in about 7.

This clonotype was counted at least ten times. Its antigen is currently unknown. All patients were node-negative on CT and PET/CT, without prior chemotherapy, radiotherapy or other malignancies. Study-wide points: A determination of whether the expanded TCR clones were tumor-specific was not made.

It was by two-round multiplex PCR that TCR beta CDR3 was amplified from genomic DNA. Round-one PCR had primers specific to each TRBV and TRBJ gene. Using its own MiXCR run on the multiplex PCR reads, TCRdb lists one record per CDR3 protein. In the table there are tens of thousands of distinct CDR3 sequences, about 30% of which are singletons. The length of the CDR3 is 19 residues. V was clipped by 0 bases and J by 0 bases, with 18 bases between them. The germline CDR1 and CDR2 sequences are MNHEY and SVGAGI. Material: PBMCs, obtained before or after stereotactic body radiation therapy (not recorded which). The sequence derives from a donor over 45 with non-small cell lung cancer. The gene calls are TRBV6-5 and TRBJ1-3, with D possibly matching TRBD1 (5 bases). CDR3 sequence: CASSYSGDLRGNSGNTIYF. CDR3 DNA: TGTGCCAGCAGTTACTCAGGGGACCTTCGAGGGAACTCTGGAAACACCATATATTTT.